This T cell receptor beta chain was recorded in a study of blood T cell repertoires in COVID-19. Whole-study context: Samples taken during acute and convalescent COVID-19 were collected in the United States, Italy and Spain.

Sequencing used immunoSEQ multiplex PCR; TCRdb keeps in-frame clones, though not all of them. The sample has about 68,000 clones, roughly 90% seen once. Germline V CDR1 and CDR2: MDHEN, SYDVKM. The V gene lost 8 bases and the J gene lost 5 bases, with 10 bases spanning the gap. The length of the CDR3 is 11 residues. Sequencing used peripheral blood. The chain recombines TRBV28 with TRBJ2-7; no clear D gene. The receptor comes from a man in his forties or fifties with COVID-19, enrolled during active disease. The CDR3 is CASGTVDEQYF. The CDR3 nucleotides read TGTGCCAGCGGAACAGTGGACGAGCAGTACTTC.